This TCR beta chain was recorded in a study of shared clonotypes between healthy human individuals. The CDR3 has 14 amino acids. V lost 0 bases and J lost 5, with 12 bases in between. Germline V lookup: CDR1 SGHRS, CDR2 YFSETQ. Assay runs were performed at deep level. Assay: immunoSEQ multiplex PCR; the TCRdb copy retains only in-frame clones and omits some. The table records hundreds of thousands of clones, 95% to 98% of them present only once. Study conclusions and caveats: Clonotype sharing among donors was thought likely to change with sequencing depth.

Positive CCR7 selection of CD45RO-negative cells yielded the naive CD8 cells, and terminally differentiated effector memory CD45RA+ cells were excluded. This clone was detected once. Its antigen is still unknown. The chain is built from TRBV5-1 and TRBJ2-7; the D call may be TRBD1 or TRBD2 (6 bases each). Sequencing was carried out using naive CD8+ T cells sorted from blood. The receptor's source is a man aged 25-40 years in good health. This CDR3 is CASSLEGGRNEQYF. The CDR3 coding sequence is TGCGCCAGCAGCTTGGAAGGGGGGCGCAACGAGCAGTACTTC.